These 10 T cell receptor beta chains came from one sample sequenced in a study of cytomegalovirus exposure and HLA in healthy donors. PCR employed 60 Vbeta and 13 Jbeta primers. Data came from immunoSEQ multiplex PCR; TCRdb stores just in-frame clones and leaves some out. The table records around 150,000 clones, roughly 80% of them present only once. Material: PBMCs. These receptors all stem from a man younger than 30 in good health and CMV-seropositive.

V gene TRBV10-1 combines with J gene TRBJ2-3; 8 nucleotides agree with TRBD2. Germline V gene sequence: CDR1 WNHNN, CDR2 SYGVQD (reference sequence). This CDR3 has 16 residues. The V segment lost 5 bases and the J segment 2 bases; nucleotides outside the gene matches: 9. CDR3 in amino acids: CASSLRAGGSTDTQYF. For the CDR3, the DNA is TGCGCCAGCAGTTTAAGGGCGGGAGGATCCACAGATACGCAGTATTTT.

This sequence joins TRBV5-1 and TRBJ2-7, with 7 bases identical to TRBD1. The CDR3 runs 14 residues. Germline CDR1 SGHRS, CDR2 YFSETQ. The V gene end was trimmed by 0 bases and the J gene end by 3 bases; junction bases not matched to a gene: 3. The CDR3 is CASSLERTGYEQYF. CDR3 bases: TGCGCCAGCAGCTTGGAGCGGACAGGCTACGAGCAGTACTTC. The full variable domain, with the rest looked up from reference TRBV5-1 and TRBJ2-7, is KAGVTQTPRYLIKTRGQQVTLSCSPISGHRSVSWYQQTPGQGLQFLFEYFSETQRNKGNFPGRFSGRQFSNSRSEMNVSTLELGDSALYLCASSLERTGYEQYFGPGTRLTVT.

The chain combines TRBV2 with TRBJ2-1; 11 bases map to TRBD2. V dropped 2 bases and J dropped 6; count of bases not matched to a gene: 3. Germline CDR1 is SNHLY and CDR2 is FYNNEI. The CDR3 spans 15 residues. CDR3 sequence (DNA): TGTGCCAGCAGTGAAACTAGCGGGAGAAGCAATGAGCAGTTCTTC. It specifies CASSETSGRSNEQFF. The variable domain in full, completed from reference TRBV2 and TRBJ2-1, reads EPEVTQTPSHQVTQMGQEVILRCVPISNHLYFYWYRQILGQKVEFLVSFYNNEISEKSEIFDDQFSVERPDGSNFTLKIRSTKLEDSAMYFCASSETSGRSNEQFFGPGTRLTVL.

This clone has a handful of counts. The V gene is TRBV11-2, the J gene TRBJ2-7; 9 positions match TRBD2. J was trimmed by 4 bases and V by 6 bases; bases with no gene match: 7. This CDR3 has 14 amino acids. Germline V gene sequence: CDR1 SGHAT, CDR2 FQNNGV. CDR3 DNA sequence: TGTGCCAGCAGAGCCCTAGCGGGAAGGTACGAGCAGTACTTC. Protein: CASRALAGRYEQYF.

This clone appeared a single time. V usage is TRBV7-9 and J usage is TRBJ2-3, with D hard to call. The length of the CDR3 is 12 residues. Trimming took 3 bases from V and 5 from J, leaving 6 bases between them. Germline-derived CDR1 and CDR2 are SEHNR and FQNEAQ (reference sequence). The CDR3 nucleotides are TGTGCCAGCAGCTTGACTCAAGATACGCAGTATTTT. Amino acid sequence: CASSLTQDTQYF.

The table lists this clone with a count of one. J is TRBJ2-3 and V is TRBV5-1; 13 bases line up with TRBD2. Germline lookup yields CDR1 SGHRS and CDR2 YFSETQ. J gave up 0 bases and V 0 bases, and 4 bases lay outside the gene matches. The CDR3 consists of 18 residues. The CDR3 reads CASSLGTSGRGSTDTQYF. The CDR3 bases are TGCGCCAGCAGCTTGGGGACTAGCGGGAGAGGTAGCACAGATACGCAGTATTTT.

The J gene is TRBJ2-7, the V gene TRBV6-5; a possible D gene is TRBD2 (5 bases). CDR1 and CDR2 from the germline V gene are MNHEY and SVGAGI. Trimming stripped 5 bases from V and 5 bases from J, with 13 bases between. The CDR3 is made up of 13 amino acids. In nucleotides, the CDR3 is TGTGCCAGCAGTAATCTAGCAGCGCACGAGCAGTACTTC. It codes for CASSNLAAHEQYF.

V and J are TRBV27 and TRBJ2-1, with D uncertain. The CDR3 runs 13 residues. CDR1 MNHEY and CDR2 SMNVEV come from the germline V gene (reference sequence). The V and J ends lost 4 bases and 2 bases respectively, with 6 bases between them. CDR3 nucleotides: TGTGCCAGCAGTTACAACCCCTACAATGAGCAGTTCTTC. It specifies CASSYNPYNEQFF.

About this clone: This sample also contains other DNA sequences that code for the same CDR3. DNA of the CDR3: TGTGCCAGCAGTCCGACAGGGGACTATGGCTACACCTTC. Its protein product is CASSPTGDYGYTF. The rearrangement joins TRBV6-6 to TRBJ1-2, with TRBD1 identical over 8 bases. This CDR3 contains 13 residues. Germline V gene lookup returns CDR1 MNHNY and CDR2 SVGAGI (reference sequence). V dropped 5 bases and J dropped 3; count of bases not matched to a gene: 2.

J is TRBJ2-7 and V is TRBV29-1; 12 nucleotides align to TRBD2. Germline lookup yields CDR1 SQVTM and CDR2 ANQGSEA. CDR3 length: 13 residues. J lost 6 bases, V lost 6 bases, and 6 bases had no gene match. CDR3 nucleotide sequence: TGCAGCGTGGACTGGGGACTAGCGGGCGAGCAGTACTTC. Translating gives CSVDWGLAGEQYF.